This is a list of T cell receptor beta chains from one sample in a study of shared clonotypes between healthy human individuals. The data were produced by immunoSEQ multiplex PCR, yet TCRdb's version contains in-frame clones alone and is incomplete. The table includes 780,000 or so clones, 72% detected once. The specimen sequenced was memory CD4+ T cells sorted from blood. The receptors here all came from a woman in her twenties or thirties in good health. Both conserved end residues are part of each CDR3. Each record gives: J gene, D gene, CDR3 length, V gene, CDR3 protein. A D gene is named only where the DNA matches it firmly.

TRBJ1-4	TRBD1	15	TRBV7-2	CASSLSGQGREKLFF
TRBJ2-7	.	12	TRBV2	CAGGALSYEQYF
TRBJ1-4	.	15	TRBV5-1	CASSRDTTTNEKLFF
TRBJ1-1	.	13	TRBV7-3	CASSRTMNTEAFF
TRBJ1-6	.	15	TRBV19	CASTPAQQGNSPLHF
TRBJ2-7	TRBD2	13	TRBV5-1	CASRREGSYEQYF
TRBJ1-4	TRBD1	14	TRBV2	CASGRDRANEKLFF
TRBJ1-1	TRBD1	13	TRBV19	CASLTGEETEAFF
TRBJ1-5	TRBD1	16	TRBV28	CASSWQPGQGGQPQHF
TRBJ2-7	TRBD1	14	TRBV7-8	CASSARTGGYEQYF
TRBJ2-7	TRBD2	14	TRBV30	CAWSVDSGSHEQYF
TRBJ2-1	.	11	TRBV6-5	CASSPSSEQFF
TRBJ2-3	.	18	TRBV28	CASSFIARAQTSTDTQYF
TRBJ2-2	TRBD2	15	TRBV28	CASSSAGALTGELFF
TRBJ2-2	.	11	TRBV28	CASSYTGELFF
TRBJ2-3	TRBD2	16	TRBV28	CASITHSGRGTDTQYF
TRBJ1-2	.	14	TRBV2	CASSVTGSNYGYTF
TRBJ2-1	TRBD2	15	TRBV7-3	CASSPQAGGNNEQFF
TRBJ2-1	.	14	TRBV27	CATGAGLSGNEQFF
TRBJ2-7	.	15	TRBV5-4	CASSAQGTWVYEQYF
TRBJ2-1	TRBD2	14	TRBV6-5	CASSMREPYNEQFF
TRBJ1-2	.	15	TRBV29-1	CSVGVRTTSNYGYTF
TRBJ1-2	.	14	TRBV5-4	CASSRNKAAYGYTF